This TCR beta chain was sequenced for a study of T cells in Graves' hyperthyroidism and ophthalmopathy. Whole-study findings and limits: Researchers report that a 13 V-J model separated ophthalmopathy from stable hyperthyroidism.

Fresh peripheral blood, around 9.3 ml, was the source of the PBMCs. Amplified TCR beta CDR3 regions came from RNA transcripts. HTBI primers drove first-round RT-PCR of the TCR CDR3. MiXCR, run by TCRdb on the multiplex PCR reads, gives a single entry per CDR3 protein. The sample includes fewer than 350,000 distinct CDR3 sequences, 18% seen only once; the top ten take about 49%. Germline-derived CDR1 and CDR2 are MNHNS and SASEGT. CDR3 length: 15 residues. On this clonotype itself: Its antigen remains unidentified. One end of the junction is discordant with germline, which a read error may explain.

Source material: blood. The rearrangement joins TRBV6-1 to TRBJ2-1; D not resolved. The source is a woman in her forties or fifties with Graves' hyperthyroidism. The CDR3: CARSEAPPIDNEQFF. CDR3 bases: TGTGCCAGAAGTGAAGCGCCCCCGATCGACAATGAGCAGTTCTTC.